This entry lists 24 T cell receptor beta chains sequenced from one sample in a study of blood T cell repertoires in COVID-19. Assay used: immunoSEQ multiplex PCR; TCRdb lists only in-frame clones, some missing. The sample consists of 100,000 to 150,000 clones, 70% to 85% of them appearing once. The sequencing input was peripheral blood. Receptors originate from a human donor with acute or convalescent COVID-19. The donor label of this sample is uncertain.

The chain links TRBV10-1 to TRBJ2-3; 10 nucleotides match TRBD2. This CDR3 region has 18 residues. Germline V gene data show CDR1 as WNHNN and CDR2 as SYGVQD (reference sequence). V gave up 1 base and J gave up 0 bases; unmatched junction bases: 7. The CDR3 is CASSEFRLAGASTDTQYF. CDR3 DNA: TGCGCCAGCAGTGAGTTCCGCCTAGCGGGGGCGAGCACAGATACGCAGTATTTT.

The chain combines TRBV28 with TRBJ1-1; unclear D gene. The CDR3 consists of 11 residues. V dropped 8 bases and J dropped 4 bases, with 8 bases sitting between them. Germline V gene sequence: CDR1 MDHEN, CDR2 SYDVKM. The CDR3 sequence: CASAGFTEAFF. CDR3 coding DNA: TGTGCCAGCGCAGGATTCACTGAAGCTTTCTTT.

The chain joins TRBV5-5 to TRBJ2-5, with 8 bases fitting TRBD2. The CDR3 loop spans 14 amino acids. CDR1 SGHKS and CDR2 YYEKEE come from the germline V gene (reference sequence). V lost 0 bases and J lost 5; bases outside the gene matches: 3. The CDR3 is CASSLVASGETQYF. The DNA of the CDR3 is TGTGCCAGCAGCTTGGTGGCTAGCGGGGAGACCCAGTACTTC.

About this clone: A read error may be the cause here, since a much bigger clone is one base away. The V call is TRBV2, the J call TRBJ2-7, with 7 bases identical to TRBD1. From germline, CDR1 is SNHLY and CDR2 FYNNEI. Trimming removed 5 bases from V and 10 bases from J; junction bases left unmatched: 8. There are 12 residues in the CDR3. The CDR3 nucleotides read TGTGCCAGCAGTATCAGGGGGATGGGTCAGTACTTC. Protein sequence: CASSIRGMGQYF.

The chain links TRBV6-4 to TRBJ2-1; a weak D match, TRBD1 (6 bases). CDR1 is MRHNA and CDR2 is SNTAGT in the germline V gene. V lost 4 bases and J 12 bases, leaving 16 bases between the germline ends. The CDR3 runs 13 residues. CDR3 residues: CASSAKQGSGQFF. In nucleotides, the CDR3 is TGTGCCAGCAGTGCAAAACAGGGAAGCGGGCAGTTCTTC.

V is TRBV11-3 and J is TRBJ2-2, with a tentative D call TRBD2 (5 bases). This CDR3 is built from 16 residues. Germline CDR1 is SGHNT and CDR2 is YENEEA. V dropped 3 bases and J dropped 2 bases, with 13 bases sitting between them. DNA of the CDR3: TGTGCCAGCAGCTTTGGCGAGGGTCGTAACACCGGGGAGCTGTTTTTT. It specifies CASSFGEGRNTGELFF.

The rearrangement joins TRBV27 to TRBJ1-1; D is undetermined. There are 12 residues in the CDR3. Germline V gives CDR1 MNHEY, CDR2 SMNVEV (reference sequence). Trimming stripped 5 bases from V and 9 bases from J, with 13 bases between. CDR3 residues: CASSPRTGKAFF. CDR3 DNA: TGTGCCAGCAGTCCCCGGACGGGAAAAGCTTTCTTT.

A remark on this clone: This sample includes further DNA sequences coding for the same CDR3. This chain links TRBV30 with TRBJ1-6; TRBD1 is a possible D gene (6 bases). The ends were cut back, 3 bases at V and 1 base at J, with 7 bases in the middle. CDR3 length: 14 amino acids. CDR1 is GTSNPN, CDR2 SVGIG, per germline (reference sequence). CDR3: CAWRQGSYNSPLHF. In DNA form, the CDR3 reads TGTGCCTGGAGGCAGGGGTCCTATAATTCACCCCTCCACTTT.

A single count supports this clone. The CDR3 region has the DNA TGTGCCAGCAGTTTGACTAGCCCGAACACCGGGGAGCTGTTTTTT. It is translated as CASSLTSPNTGELFF. This chain uses TRBV6-6 with TRBJ2-2; 7 positions agree with TRBD2. Germline V gene data show CDR1 as MNHNY and CDR2 as SVGAGI (reference sequence). The CDR3 is made up of 15 amino acids. V trimming: 4 bases; J trimming: 0 bases; junction bases outside the gene matches: 2.

This clone was counted only a few times. V is TRBV29-1 and J is TRBJ2-7; no definite D call. The CDR3 totals 12 residues. Germline-derived CDR1 and CDR2 are SQVTM and ANQGSEA. The V gene lost 6 bases and the J gene lost 7 bases, with 16 bases spanning the gap. The DNA of the CDR3 is TGCAGCGTCGCCTCTACGAGCGAAGAGCAGTACTTC. Protein product: CSVASTSEEQYF.

The chain joins TRBV11-2 to TRBJ2-1, with D uncertain. CDR1 is SGHAT, CDR2 FQNNGV, per germline. There are 12 residues in the CDR3. V was shortened by 5 bases and J by 9 bases, with 11 bases between the two germline ends. The CDR3 DNA is TGTGCCAGCAGCCCCGGGTGGGTTGAGCAGTTCTTC. It translates to CASSPGWVEQFF.

This clone appeared a single time. The genes are TRBV10-3 and TRBJ1-6; D gene uncertain. The CDR3 contains 14 residues. Germline values: CDR1 ENHRY, CDR2 SYGVKD. V dropped 2 bases and J dropped 5 bases, with 7 bases sitting between them. This chain's CDR3 is CAISEEGNNSPLHF. Here the CDR3 DNA reads TGTGCCATCAGTGAGGAGGGTAATAATTCACCCCTCCACTTT.

The genes are TRBV7-2 and TRBJ1-1, with unresolved D. V lost 1 base and J 7 bases, leaving 16 bases between the germline ends. The length of the CDR3 is 15 residues. Germline assignment: CDR1 SGHTA and CDR2 FQGNSA. The CDR3 nucleotides are TGTGCCAGCAGCTTAGAATTGAGGGCTAACGTTGAAGCTTTCTTT. Residues: CASSLELRANVEAFF.

The chain carries TRBV5-1 and TRBJ1-6; D may be TRBD1 (6 bases). The CDR3 is 14 amino acids. Between the trimmed V and J ends, which lost 2 bases and 9 bases, there was a span of 12 bases. CDR1 and CDR2 (germline): SGHRS, YFSETQ. Here the CDR3 reads CASSFTGTSSPLHF. The CDR3 DNA reads as TGCGCCAGCAGCTTTACAGGGACGAGTTCACCCCTCCACTTT. The variable domain in full, with the rest retrieved from reference TRBV5-1 and TRBJ1-6, is KAGVTQTPRYLIKTRGQQVTLSCSPISGHRSVSWYQQTPGQGLQFLFEYFSETQRNKGNFPGRFSGRQFSNSRSEMNVSTLELGDSALYLCASSFTGTSSPLHFGNGTRLTVT.

The gene calls are TRBV3-1 (or the pseudogene TRBV3-2) and TRBJ2-7, with D perhaps TRBD2 (6 bases). The CDR3 has 13 residues. Trimming took off 5 bases at V and 6 bases at J, with 14 bases between the two ends. CDR1 and CDR2 from the germline V gene are LGHDT and YNNKEL (reference sequence). The CDR3 protein is CASSSQEGLEQYF. CDR3 bases: TGTGCCAGCAGCTCCCAGGAGGGTCTCGAGCAGTACTTC.

A few counts support this clone. The chain combines TRBV28 with TRBJ2-3, with D perhaps TRBD1 (5 bases). Germline CDR1 is MDHEN and CDR2 is SYDVKM. The CDR3 is made up of 15 amino acids. V lost 3 bases and J lost 4, with 14 bases in between. This CDR3 reads CASSFQGYIADTQYF. The DNA of the CDR3 is TGTGCCAGCAGTTTCCAGGGTTATATTGCAGATACGCAGTATTTT.

The CDR3 protein is CASSFGTGTGNTIYF. The CDR3 nucleotides read TGTGCCAGCAGCTTCGGGACAGGGACTGGAAACACCATATATTTT. The chain recombines TRBV7-9 with TRBJ1-3; 9 positions match TRBD1. V gave up 3 bases and J gave up 2 bases; unmatched junction bases: 2. Germline loops: CDR1 SEHNR, CDR2 FQNEAQ (reference sequence). The CDR3 has 15 residues.

V gene TRBV18 combines with J gene TRBJ2-3; D unclear. Germline loops: CDR1 KGHSH, CDR2 LQKENI. This CDR3 spans 18 amino acids. Trimming took off 5 bases at V and 0 bases at J, with 21 bases between the two ends. The CDR3 region is CASSSSWASPTSTDTQYF. DNA for the CDR3: TGTGCCAGCTCATCTTCTTGGGCAAGTCCTACTAGCACAGATACGCAGTATTTT.

The chain joins TRBV19 to TRBJ1-2; 8 nucleotides match TRBD1. V was pared by 10 bases and J by 0 bases, with 10 bases of the junction left unmatched. Germline assignment: CDR1 LNHDA and CDR2 SQIVND (reference sequence). The CDR3 is 15 residues long. The CDR3 bases are TGTGCCACCTCATTGGGACAGGCGACTAACTATGGCTACACCTTC. Protein sequence: CATSLGQATNYGYTF.

This clone was counted once. This sequence joins TRBV5-1 and TRBJ1-3; D is perhaps TRBD1 (5 bases). The CDR3 is 15 residues long. The germline gives CDR1 SGHRS, CDR2 YFSETQ. The V and J ends lost 4 bases and 4 bases respectively, with 15 bases between them. The CDR3 region has the DNA TGCGCCAGCAGCCGGGAGGGGACGCCCGGAAACACCATATATTTT. It translates to CASSREGTPGNTIYF.

This sequence joins TRBV21-1 and TRBJ1-3; the table's TRBD1 call for D was not verified on the DNA. TRBV21-1 is listed as a pseudogene. The CDR3 loop spans 14 amino acids. In DNA form, the CDR3 reads TGTGCCAGCAGCAAAGTTGGGGCGCGGTACACCATATATTTT. It yields the protein CASSKVGARYTIYF.

This clone was seen a single time. The gene calls are TRBV24-1 and TRBJ1-2; no reliable D call. Trimming took off 3 bases at V and 7 bases at J, with 17 bases between the two ends. Germline V CDR1 and CDR2: KGHDR, SFDVKD. The CDR3 spans 15 residues. In nucleotides, the CDR3 is TGTGCCACCAGTGATAATAGGAGTGGTTTGGGTGGCTACACCTTC. This sequence encodes CATSDNRSGLGGYTF.

This clone has more than one count but fewer than ten. The genes are TRBV6-1 and TRBJ2-2; 9 nucleotides agree with TRBD1. The CDR3 extends over 15 amino acids. Unmatched junction bases numbered 3, after V lost 1 base and J lost 6 bases. Germline V gene sequence: CDR1 MNHNS, CDR2 SASEGT. The CDR3 loop is CASSEGQGGAGELFF. In nucleotides, the CDR3 is TGTGCCAGCAGTGAAGGACAGGGGGGGGCCGGGGAGCTGTTTTTT.

This clone is a singleton in its sample. The V and J genes are TRBV3-1 (or the pseudogene TRBV3-2) and TRBJ1-6; 7 bases match TRBD1. Germline lookup yields CDR1 LGHDT and CDR2 YNNKEL (reference sequence). The V gene end was trimmed by 4 bases and the J gene end by 5 bases; junction bases not matched to a gene: 2. This CDR3 contains 14 residues. CDR3 loop: CASSPGQNNSPLHF. The CDR3 DNA reads TGTGCCAGCAGCCCGGGACAGAATAATTCACCCCTCCACTTT.